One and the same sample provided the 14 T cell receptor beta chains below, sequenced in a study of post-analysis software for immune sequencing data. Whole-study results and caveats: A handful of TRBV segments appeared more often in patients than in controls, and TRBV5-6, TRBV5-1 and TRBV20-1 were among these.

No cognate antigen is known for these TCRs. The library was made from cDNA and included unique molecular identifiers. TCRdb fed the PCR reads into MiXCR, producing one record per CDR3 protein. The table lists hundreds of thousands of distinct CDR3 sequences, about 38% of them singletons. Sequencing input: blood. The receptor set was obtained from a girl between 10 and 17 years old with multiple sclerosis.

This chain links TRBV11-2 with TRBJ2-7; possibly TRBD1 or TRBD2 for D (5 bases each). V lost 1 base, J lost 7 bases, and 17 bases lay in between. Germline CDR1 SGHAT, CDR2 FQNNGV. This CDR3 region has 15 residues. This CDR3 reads CASSLVQGAYNEQYF. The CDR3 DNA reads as TGTGCCAGCAGCTTAGTCCAGGGAGCTTACAATGAGCAGTACTTC.

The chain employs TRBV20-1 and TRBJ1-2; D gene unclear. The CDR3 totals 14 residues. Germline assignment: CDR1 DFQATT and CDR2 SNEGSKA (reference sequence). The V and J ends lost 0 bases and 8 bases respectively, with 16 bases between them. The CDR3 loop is CSARDHRRSSGYTF. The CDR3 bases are TGCAGTGCTAGAGATCATCGGCGGTCAAGCGGCTACACCTTC.

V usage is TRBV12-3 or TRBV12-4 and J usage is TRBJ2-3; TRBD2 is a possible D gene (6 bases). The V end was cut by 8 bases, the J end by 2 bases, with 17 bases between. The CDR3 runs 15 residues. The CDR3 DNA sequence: TGTGCCAGCTGTTCCGGGAGAATTAACACAGATACGCAGTATTTT. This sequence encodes CASCSGRINTDTQYF.

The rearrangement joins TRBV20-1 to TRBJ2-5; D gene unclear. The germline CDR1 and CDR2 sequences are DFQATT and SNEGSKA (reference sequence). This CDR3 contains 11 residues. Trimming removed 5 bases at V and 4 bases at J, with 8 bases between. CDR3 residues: CSAPVGETQYF. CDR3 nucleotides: TGCAGTGCTCCGGTGGGAGAGACCCAGTACTTC.

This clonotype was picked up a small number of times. CDR3 nucleotide sequence: TGTGCCAGCAGCTTGGGGCAGGGGAAAGGCTACACCTTC. Residues: CASSLGQGKGYTF. V and J are TRBV5-6 and TRBJ1-2; D may be TRBD1 (6 bases). V shed 0 bases and J shed 8 bases, with 11 bases lying between them. CDR3 size: 13 residues. Per the germline V gene, CDR1 is SGHDT and CDR2 is YYEEEE.

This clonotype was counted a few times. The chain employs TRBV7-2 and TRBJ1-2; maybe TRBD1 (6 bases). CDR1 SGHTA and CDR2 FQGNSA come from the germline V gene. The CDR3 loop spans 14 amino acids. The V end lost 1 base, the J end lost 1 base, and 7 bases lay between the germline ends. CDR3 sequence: CASSLEGGNYGYTF. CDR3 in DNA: TGTGCCAGCAGCTTAGAAGGGGGTAACTATGGCTACACCTTC. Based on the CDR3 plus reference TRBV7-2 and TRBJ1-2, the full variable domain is GAGVSQSPSNKVTEKGKDVELRCDPISGHTALYWYRQSLGQGLEFLIYFQGNSAPDKSGLPSDRFSAERTGGSVSTLTIQRTQQEDSAVYLCASSLEGGNYGYTFGSGTRLTVV.

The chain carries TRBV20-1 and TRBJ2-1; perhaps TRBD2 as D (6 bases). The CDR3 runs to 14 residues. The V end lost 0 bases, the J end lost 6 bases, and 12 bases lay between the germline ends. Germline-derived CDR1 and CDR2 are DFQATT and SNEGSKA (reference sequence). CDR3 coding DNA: TGCAGTGCTAGAGATCAGCCTAGCGCCAATGAGCAGTTCTTC. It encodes CSARDQPSANEQFF.

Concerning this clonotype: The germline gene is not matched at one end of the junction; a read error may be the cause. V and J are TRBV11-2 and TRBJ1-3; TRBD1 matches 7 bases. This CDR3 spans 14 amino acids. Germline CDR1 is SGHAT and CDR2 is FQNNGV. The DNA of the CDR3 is TGTGCCAGCAGCAAGACAGGGAATGGAAGCACCATATATTTT. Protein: CASSKTGNGSTIYF.

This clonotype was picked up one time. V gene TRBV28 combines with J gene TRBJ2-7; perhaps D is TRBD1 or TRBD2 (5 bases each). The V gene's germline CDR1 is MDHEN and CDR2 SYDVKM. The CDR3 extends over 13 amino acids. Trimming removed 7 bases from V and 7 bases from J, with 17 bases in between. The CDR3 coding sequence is TGTGCCAGCAAGGGACCCCTTAGAGGGGAGCAGTACTTC. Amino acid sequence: CASKGPLRGEQYF.

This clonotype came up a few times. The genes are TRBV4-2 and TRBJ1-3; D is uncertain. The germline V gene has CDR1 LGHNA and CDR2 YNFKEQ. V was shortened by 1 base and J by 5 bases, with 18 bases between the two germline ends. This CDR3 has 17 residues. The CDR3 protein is CASSQARGFGPRNTIYF. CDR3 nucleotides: TGTGCCAGCAGCCAAGCGCGGGGATTCGGTCCACGAAACACCATATATTTT.

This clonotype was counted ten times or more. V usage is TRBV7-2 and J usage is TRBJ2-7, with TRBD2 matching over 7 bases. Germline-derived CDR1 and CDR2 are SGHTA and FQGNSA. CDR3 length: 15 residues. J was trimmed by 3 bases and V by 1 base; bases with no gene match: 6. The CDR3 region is CASSLGASGNYEQYF. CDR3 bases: TGTGCCAGCAGCTTAGGGGCTAGCGGTAACTACGAGCAGTACTTC.

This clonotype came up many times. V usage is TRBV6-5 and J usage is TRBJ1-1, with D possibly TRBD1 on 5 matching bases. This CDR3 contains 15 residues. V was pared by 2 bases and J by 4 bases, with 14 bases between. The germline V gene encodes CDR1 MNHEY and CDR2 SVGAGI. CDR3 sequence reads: CASSYTGVGSTEAFF. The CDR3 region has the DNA TGTGCCAGCAGTTACACGGGGGTAGGGAGCACTGAAGCTTTCTTT.

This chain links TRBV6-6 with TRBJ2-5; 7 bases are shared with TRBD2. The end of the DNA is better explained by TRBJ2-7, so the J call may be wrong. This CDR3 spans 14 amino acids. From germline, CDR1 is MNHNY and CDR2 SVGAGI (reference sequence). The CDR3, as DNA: TGTGCCAGCACCATAGGAGGGCGGGAGTACGAGCAGTACTTC. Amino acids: CASTIGGREYEQYF.

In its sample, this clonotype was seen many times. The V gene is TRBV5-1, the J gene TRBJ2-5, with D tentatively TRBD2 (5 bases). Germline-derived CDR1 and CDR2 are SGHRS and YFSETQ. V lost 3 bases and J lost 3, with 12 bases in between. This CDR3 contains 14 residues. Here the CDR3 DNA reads TGCGCCAGCAGCTGGAGGCCGGCGAAAGAGACCCAGTACTTC. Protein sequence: CASSWRPAKETQYF.